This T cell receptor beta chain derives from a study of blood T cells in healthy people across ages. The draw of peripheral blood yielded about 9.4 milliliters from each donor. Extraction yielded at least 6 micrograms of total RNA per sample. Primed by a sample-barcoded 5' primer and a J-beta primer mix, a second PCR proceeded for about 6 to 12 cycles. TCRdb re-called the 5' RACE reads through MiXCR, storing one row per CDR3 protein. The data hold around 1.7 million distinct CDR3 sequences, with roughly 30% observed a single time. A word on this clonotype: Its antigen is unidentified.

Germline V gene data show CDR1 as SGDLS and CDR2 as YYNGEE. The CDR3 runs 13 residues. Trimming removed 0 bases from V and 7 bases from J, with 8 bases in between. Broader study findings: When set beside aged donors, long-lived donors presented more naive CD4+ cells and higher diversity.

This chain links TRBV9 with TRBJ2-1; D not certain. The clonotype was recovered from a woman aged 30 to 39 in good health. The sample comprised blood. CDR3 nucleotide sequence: TGTGCCAGCAGCGTAGCCCCCTTGAATGAGCAGTTCTTC. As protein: CASSVAPLNEQFF.